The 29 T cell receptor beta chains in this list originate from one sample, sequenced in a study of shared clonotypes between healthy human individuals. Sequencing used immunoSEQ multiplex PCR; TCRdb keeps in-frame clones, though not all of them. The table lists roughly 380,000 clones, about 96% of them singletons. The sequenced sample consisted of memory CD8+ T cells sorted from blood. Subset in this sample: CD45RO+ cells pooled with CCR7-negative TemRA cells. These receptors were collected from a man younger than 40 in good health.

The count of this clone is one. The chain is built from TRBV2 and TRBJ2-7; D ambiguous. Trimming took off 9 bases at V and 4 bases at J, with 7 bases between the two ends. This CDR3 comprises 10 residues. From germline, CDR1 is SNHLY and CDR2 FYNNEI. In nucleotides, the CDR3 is TGTGCCAGTAGGACGTACGAGCAGTACTTC. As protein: CASRTYEQYF. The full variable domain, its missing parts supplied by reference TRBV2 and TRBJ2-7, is EPEVTQTPSHQVTQMGQEVILRCVPISNHLYFYWYRQILGQKVEFLVSFYNNEISEKSEIFDDQFSVERPDGSNFTLKIRSTKLEDSAMYFCASRTYEQYFGPGTRLTVT.

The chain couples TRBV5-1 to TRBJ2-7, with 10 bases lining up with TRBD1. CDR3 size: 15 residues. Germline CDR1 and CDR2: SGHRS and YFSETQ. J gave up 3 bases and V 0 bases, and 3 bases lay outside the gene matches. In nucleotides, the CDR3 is TGCGCCAGCAGCTTGGCCGGGACAGGGGACTACGAGCAGTACTTC. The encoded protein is CASSLAGTGDYEQYF. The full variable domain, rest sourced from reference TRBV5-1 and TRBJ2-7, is KAGVTQTPRYLIKTRGQQVTLSCSPISGHRSVSWYQQTPGQGLQFLFEYFSETQRNKGNFPGRFSGRQFSNSRSEMNVSTLELGDSALYLCASSLAGTGDYEQYFGPGTRLTVT.

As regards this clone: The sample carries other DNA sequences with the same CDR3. DNA of the CDR3: TGTGCCAGCTCACCCCTAGCGGGGGGCACAGATACGCAGTATTTT. Its protein product is CASSPLAGGTDTQYF. The genes are TRBV18 and TRBJ2-3; TRBD2 aligns across 10 bases. This CDR3 spans 15 amino acids. V gave up 3 bases and J gave up 1 base; unmatched junction bases: 1. Looked up from germline, CDR1 is KGHSH and CDR2 is LQKENI.

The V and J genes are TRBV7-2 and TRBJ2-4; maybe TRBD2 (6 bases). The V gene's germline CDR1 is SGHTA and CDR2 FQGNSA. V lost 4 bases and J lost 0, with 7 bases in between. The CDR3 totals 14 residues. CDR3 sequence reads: CASSSGLAKNIQYF. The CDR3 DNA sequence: TGTGCCAGCAGCTCGGGACTAGCCAAAAACATTCAGTACTTC.

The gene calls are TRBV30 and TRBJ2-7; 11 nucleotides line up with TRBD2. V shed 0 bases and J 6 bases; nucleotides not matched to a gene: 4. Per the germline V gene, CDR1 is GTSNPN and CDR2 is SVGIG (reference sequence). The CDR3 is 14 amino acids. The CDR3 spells CAWSVSSGRFEQYF. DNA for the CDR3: TGTGCCTGGAGTGTATCTAGCGGGAGGTTCGAGCAGTACTTC.

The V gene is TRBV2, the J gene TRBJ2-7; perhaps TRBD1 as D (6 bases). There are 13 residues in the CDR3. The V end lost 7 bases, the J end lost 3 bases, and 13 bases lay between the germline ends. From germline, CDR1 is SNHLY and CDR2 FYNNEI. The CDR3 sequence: CASKAGDLYEQYF. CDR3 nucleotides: TGTGCCAGCAAGGCAGGGGACCTCTACGAGCAGTACTTC.

CDR3: CAWSSGRFVGFF. The CDR3 bases are TGTGCCTGGAGTTCCGGAAGGTTCGTTGGTTTCTTT. The chain employs TRBV30 and TRBJ1-1; D not certain. Germline values: CDR1 GTSNPN, CDR2 SVGIG (reference sequence). The CDR3 is made up of 12 amino acids. Trimming stripped 2 bases from V and 13 bases from J, with 17 bases between.

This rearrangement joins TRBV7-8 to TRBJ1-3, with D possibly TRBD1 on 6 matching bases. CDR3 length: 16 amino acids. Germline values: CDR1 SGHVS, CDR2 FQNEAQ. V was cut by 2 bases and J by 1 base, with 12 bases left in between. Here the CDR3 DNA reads TGTGCCAGCAGCTTATTGGACAGAGAATCTGGAAACACCATATATTTT. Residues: CASSLLDRESGNTIYF.

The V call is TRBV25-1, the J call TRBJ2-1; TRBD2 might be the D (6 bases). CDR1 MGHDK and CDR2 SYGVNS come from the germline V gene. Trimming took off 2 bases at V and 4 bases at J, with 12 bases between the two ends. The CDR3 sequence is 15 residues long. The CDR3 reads CASSEVGTRYNEQFF. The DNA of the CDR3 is TGTGCCAGCAGTGAAGTAGGGACTCGGTACAATGAGCAGTTCTTC.

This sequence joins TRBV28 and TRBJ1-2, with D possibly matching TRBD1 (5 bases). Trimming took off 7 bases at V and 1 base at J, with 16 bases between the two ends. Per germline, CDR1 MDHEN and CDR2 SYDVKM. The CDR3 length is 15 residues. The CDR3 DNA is TGTGCCAGCACCCAGGAGGCAGGGTTTAACTATGGCTACACCTTC. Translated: CASTQEAGFNYGYTF.

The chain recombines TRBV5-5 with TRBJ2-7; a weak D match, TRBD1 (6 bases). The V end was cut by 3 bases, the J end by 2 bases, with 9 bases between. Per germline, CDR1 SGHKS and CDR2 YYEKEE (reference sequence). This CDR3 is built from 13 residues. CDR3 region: CASSWNRAYEQYF. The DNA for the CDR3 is TGTGCCAGCAGCTGGAACAGGGCCTACGAGCAGTACTTC.

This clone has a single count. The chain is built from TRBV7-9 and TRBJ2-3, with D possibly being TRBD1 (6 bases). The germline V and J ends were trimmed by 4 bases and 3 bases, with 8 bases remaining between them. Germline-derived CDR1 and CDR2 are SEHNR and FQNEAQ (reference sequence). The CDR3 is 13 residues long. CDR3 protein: CASSSRGTDTQYF. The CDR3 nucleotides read TGTGCCAGCAGCTCGAGGGGGACAGATACGCAGTATTTT.

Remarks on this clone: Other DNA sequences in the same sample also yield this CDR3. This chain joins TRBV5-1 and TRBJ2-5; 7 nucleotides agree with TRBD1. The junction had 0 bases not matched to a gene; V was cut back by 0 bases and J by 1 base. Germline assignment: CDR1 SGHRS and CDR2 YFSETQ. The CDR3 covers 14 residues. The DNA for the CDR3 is TGCGCCAGCAGCTTGGACAGGGGCCAAGAGACCCAGTACTTC. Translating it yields CASSLDRGQETQYF. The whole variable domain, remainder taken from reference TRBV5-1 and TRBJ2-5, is KAGVTQTPRYLIKTRGQQVTLSCSPISGHRSVSWYQQTPGQGLQFLFEYFSETQRNKGNFPGRFSGRQFSNSRSEMNVSTLELGDSALYLCASSLDRGQETQYFGPGTRLLVL.

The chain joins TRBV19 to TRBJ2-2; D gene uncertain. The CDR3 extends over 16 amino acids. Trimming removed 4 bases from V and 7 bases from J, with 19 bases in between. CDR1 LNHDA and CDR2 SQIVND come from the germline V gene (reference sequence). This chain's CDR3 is CASSKNSRSYSGELFF. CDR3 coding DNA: TGTGCCAGTAGTAAAAACTCGAGAAGTTACAGCGGGGAGCTGTTTTTT.

The CDR3 DNA reads TGTGCCAGCAGTTTAAGAGGGAGATCTGGGACCGGGGAGCTGTTTTTT. It is translated as CASSLRGRSGTGELFF. The chain is built from TRBV28 and TRBJ2-2, with D tentatively TRBD2 (5 bases). The CDR3 is 16 residues long. CDR1 is MDHEN and CDR2 is SYDVKM in the germline V gene. With 2 bases removed from V and 5 bases from J, the gap between germline ends came to 15 bases.

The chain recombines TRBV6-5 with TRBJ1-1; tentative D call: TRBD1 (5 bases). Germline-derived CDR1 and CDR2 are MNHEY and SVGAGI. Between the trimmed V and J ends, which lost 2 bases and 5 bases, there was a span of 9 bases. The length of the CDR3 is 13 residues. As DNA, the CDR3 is TGTGCCAGCAGTTACAAGGGGCGGACTGAAGCTTTCTTT. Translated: CASSYKGRTEAFF.

The CDR3 reads CASSLEQGDHEQYF. For the CDR3, the DNA is TGTGCCAGCAGCTTGGAACAGGGGGACCACGAGCAGTACTTC. V usage is TRBV7-9 and J usage is TRBJ2-7; 8 nucleotides match TRBD1. CDR1 and CDR2 from the germline V gene are SEHNR and FQNEAQ (reference sequence). The CDR3 has 14 amino acids. The trim removed 3 bases at V and 5 bases at J, leaving 6 bases unmatched.

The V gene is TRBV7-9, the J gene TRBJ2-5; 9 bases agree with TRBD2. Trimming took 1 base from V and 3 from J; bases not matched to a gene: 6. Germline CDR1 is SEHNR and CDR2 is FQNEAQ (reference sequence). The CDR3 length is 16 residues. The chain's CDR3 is CASSLGGGRAKETQYF. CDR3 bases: TGTGCCAGCAGCTTAGGTGGCGGGAGGGCCAAAGAGACCCAGTACTTC.

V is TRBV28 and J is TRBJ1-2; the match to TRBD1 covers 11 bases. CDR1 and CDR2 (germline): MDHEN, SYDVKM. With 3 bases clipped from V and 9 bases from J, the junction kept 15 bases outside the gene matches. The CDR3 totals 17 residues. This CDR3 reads CASSFYTKPDRGRSYTF. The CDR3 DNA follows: TGTGCCAGCAGTTTTTATACTAAACCGGACAGGGGGCGAAGCTACACCTTC.

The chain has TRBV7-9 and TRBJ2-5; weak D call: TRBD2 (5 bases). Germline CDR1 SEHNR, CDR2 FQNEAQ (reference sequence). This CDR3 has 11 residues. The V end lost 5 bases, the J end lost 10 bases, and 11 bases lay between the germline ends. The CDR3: CASSPLAYQYF. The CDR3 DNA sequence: TGTGCCAGCAGCCCCCTAGCTTACCAGTACTTC. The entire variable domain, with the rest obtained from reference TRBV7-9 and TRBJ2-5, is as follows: DTGVSQNPRHKITKRGQNVTFRCDPISEHNRLYWYRQTLGQGPEFLTYFQNEAQLEKSRLLSDRFSAERPKGSFSTLEIQRTEQGDSAMYLCASSPLAYQYFGPGTRLLVL.

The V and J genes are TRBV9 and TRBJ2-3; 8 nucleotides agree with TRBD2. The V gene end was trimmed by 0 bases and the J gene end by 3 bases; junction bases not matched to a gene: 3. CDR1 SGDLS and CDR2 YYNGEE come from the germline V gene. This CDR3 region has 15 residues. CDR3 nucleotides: TGTGCCAGCAGCGTAGTGGGCGGGAGGACAGATACGCAGTATTTT. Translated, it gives CASSVVGGRTDTQYF.

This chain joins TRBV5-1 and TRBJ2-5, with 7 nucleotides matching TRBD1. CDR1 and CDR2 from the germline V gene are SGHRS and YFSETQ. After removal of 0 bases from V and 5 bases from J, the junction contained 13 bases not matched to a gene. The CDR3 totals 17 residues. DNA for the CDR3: TGCGCCAGCAGCTTGGTGGCAGGGGGTAAACCGGGGGAGACCCAGTACTTC. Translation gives CASSLVAGGKPGETQYF. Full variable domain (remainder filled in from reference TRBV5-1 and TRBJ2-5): KAGVTQTPRYLIKTRGQQVTLSCSPISGHRSVSWYQQTPGQGLQFLFEYFSETQRNKGNFPGRFSGRQFSNSRSEMNVSTLELGDSALYLCASSLVAGGKPGETQYFGPGTRLLVL.

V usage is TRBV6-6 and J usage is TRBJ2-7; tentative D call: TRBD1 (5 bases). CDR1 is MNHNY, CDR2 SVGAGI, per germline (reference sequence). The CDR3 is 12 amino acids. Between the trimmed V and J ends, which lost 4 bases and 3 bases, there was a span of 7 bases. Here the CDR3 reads CASSSGYYEQYF. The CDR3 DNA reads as TGTGCCAGCAGTTCAGGGTACTACGAGCAGTACTTC.

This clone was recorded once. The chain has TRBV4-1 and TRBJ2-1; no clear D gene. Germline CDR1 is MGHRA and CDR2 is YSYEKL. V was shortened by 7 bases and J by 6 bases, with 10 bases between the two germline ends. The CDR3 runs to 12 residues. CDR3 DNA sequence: TGCGCCAGCATGGCCTCCCCCAATGAGCAGTTCTTC. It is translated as CASMASPNEQFF.

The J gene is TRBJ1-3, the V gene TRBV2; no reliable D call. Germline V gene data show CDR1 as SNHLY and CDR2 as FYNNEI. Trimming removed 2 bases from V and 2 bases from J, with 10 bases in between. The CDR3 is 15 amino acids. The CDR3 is CASSEQAQTGNTIYF. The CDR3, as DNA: TGTGCCAGCAGTGAACAGGCCCAAACTGGAAACACCATATATTTT. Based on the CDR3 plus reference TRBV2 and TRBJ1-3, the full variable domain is EPEVTQTPSHQVTQMGQEVILRCVPISNHLYFYWYRQILGQKVEFLVSFYNNEISEKSEIFDDQFSVERPDGSNFTLKIRSTKLEDSAMYFCASSEQAQTGNTIYFGEGSWLTVV.

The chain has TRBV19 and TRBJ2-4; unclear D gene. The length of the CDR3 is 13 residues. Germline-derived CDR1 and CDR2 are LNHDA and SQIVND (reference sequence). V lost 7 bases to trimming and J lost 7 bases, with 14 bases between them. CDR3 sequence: CASKPGGRNIQYF. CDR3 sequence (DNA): TGTGCCAGTAAGCCGGGTGGTAGGAACATTCAGTACTTC.

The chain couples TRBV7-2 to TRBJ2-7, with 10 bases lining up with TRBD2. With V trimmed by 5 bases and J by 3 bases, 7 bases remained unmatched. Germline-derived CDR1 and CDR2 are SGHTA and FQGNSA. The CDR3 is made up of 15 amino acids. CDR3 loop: CASSQELAGFYEQYF. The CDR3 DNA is TGTGCCAGCAGCCAAGAACTAGCGGGATTCTACGAGCAGTACTTC.

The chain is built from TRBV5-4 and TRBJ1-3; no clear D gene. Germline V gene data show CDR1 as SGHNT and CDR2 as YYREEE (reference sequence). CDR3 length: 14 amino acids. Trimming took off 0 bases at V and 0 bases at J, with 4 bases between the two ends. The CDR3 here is CASSLGHSGNTIYF. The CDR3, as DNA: TGTGCCAGCAGCTTGGGACACTCTGGAAACACCATATATTTT.

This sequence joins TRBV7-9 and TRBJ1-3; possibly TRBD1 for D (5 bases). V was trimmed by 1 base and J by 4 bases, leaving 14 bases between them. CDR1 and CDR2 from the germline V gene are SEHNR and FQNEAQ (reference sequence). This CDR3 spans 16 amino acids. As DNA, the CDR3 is TGTGCCAGCAGCTTAGGGCCGGGGCCAGTCGGAAACACCATATATTTT. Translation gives CASSLGPGPVGNTIYF. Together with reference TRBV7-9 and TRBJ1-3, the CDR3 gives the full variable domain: DTGVSQNPRHKITKRGQNVTFRCDPISEHNRLYWYRQTLGQGPEFLTYFQNEAQLEKSRLLSDRFSAERPKGSFSTLEIQRTEQGDSAMYLCASSLGPGPVGNTIYFGEGSWLTVV.